This T cell receptor (beta chain) stems from a study of T cell changes during pregnancy in multiple sclerosis. TCRdb's table, derived via immunoSEQ multiplex PCR, lists solely in-frame clones and lacks some. The sample lists tens of thousands of clones, approximately 86% occurring once. The V and J ends lost 3 bases and 4 bases, in that order; junction bases with no gene match: 4. Germline V gene lookup returns CDR1 SGDLS and CDR2 YYNGEE. The CDR3 is made up of 14 amino acids. This chain joins TRBV9 and TRBJ2-1; 7 bases are shared with TRBD2. The clonotype was recovered from a female donor in good health, enrolled as a control in a pregnancy study. This material consisted of CD4+ T cells from peripheral blood mononuclear cells, taken in the first trimester of pregnancy. The CDR3 sequence: CASSAGLLYNEQFF. Written as DNA, the CDR3 is TGTGCCAGCAGCGCGGGACTACTATACAATGAGCAGTTCTTC.